Sequencing of this T cell receptor beta chain was carried out in a study of regulatory T cells in long-lasting Graves disease. Study background: Antithyroid drugs had been taken by newly diagnosed Graves' patients for under 3 months. Study results and caveats: Favored gene segments in persistent disease were TRBV28, TRBJ1-2 and TRBJ2-5. Newly diagnosed Graves' patients had higher TCR diversity than persistent ones.

The time point: newly diagnosed GD, antithyroid drugs for less than 3 months. Following extraction of RNA from PBMCs, that RNA was used to make the TCR library. In this sample, this clonotype turned up many times. The antigen is not known. The germline V gene encodes CDR1 SGHTA and CDR2 FQGTGA. Unmatched junction bases numbered 12, after V lost 5 bases and J lost 5 bases. This CDR3 has 16 amino acids. Combining iRepertoire HTBI primers with Arm-PCR of CDR3 regions, the authors built TCR beta libraries. A single record per CDR3 protein comes from TCRdb applying MiXCR to the multiplex PCR reads. In the table there are around 420,000 distinct CDR3 sequences, 15% to 19% of which are singletons.

The source is a female donor with Graves disease. The chain combines TRBV7-3 with TRBJ2-7; TRBD2 agrees at 10 bases. The specimen comprised peripheral blood mononuclear cells (PBMCs), sampled at new diagnosis, from a patient treated with antithyroid drugs. This chain's CDR3 is CASSPRGVAGGNEQYF. The DNA of the CDR3 is TGTGCCAGCAGCCCCCGCGGGGTAGCGGGAGGAAACGAGCAGTACTTC.